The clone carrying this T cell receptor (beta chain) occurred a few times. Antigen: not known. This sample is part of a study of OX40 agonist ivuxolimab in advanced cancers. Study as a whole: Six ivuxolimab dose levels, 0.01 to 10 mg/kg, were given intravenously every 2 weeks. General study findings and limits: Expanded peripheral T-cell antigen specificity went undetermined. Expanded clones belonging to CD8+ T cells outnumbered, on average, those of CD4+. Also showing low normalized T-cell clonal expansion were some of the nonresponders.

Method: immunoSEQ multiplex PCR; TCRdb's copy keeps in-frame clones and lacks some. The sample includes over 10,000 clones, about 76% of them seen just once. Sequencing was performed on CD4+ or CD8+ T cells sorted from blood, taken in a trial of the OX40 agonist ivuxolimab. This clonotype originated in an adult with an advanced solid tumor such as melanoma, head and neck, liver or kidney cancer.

The CDR3 protein is CASSVDRGVQYF. CDR3 coding DNA: TGCGCCAGCAGTGTGGACAGGGGTGTCCAGTACTTC. The rearrangement uses TRBV10-1 and TRBJ2-4; 9 bases are shared with TRBD1. This CDR3 region has 12 residues. V lost 4 bases, J lost 13 bases, and 5 bases stayed unmatched. Germline V gene lookup returns CDR1 WNHNN and CDR2 SYGVQD (reference sequence).